The 8 T cell receptor beta chains in this list originate from one sample, sequenced in a study of T cells in Graves' hyperthyroidism and ophthalmopathy. TCR beta CDR3 region amplification was performed from RNA transcripts. The HTBI primer set served for first-round RT-PCR of the TCR CDR3. Each CDR3 protein is one row after TCRdb ran MiXCR on the multiplex PCR reads. The repertoire holds about 180,000 distinct CDR3 sequences, with over 15% as singletons. Sequencing was done on a sample of blood. The receptors stem from a woman between 50 and 59 years old with Graves' hyperthyroidism.

The sample holds many counts of this clonotype. The chain employs TRBV12-3 or TRBV12-4 and TRBJ1-2, with D possibly TRBD1 on 6 matching bases. V lost 6 bases to trimming and J lost 7 bases, with 18 bases between them. The CDR3 is made up of 14 amino acids. CDR3 nucleotides: TGTGCCAGCAGAGATACAGGGAATCTGGCTGGCTACACCTTC. Translated, it gives CASRDTGNLAGYTF.

In regard to this clonotype: A clone one base away is much larger, so this may be a read error. The chain combines TRBV27 with TRBJ1-6; weak D call: TRBD1 (6 bases). The germline V gene has CDR1 MNHEY and CDR2 SMNVEV (reference sequence). V lost 6 bases, J lost 7 bases, and 16 bases lay in between. CDR3 size: 15 residues. The chain's CDR3 is CASSPGELGNSPLHF. The CDR3 nucleotides read TGTGCCAGCAGCCCAGGGGAATTGGGGAATTCACCCCTCCACTTT.

This clonotype was seen a few times. The chain joins TRBV20-1 to TRBJ1-2; maybe TRBD1 (5 bases). Trimming removed 2 bases at V and 2 bases at J, with 12 bases between. CDR1 and CDR2 from the germline V gene are DFQATT and SNEGSKA (reference sequence). The CDR3 runs 14 residues. Here the CDR3 reads CSARIRDRNYGYTF. CDR3 DNA: TGCAGTGCTAGAATAAGGGACCGCAACTATGGCTACACCTTC.

The CDR3 DNA sequence: TGTGCCAGCAGACTAGCGGGGGGGCCCTCCGGGGAGCTGTTTTTT. Protein sequence: CASRLAGGPSGELFF. The rearrangement uses TRBV6-1 and TRBJ2-2, with 13 bases lining up with TRBD2. Germline V gives CDR1 MNHNS, CDR2 SASEGT. This CDR3 is built from 15 residues. With V trimmed by 6 bases and J by 6 bases, 4 bases remained unmatched.

In this sample, this clonotype turned up many times. The J gene is TRBJ2-7, the V gene TRBV2, with D possibly matching TRBD2 (6 bases). CDR1 and CDR2 (germline): SNHLY, FYNNEI. V was pared by 9 bases and J by 0 bases, with 15 bases between. The length of the CDR3 is 14 residues. CDR3 bases: TGTGCCAGTAAGCCGGGACTTACCTCCTACGAGCAGTACTTC. Protein sequence: CASKPGLTSYEQYF.

This clonotype was counted at least ten times. V usage is TRBV13 and J usage is TRBJ1-3; D is possibly TRBD1 (5 bases). The length of the CDR3 is 16 residues. Germline CDR1 reads PRHDT; CDR2 reads FYEKMQ (reference sequence). The V gene lost 5 bases and the J gene lost 2 bases, with 16 bases spanning the gap. The CDR3 reads CASSVSFLGPGNTIYF. As DNA, the CDR3 is TGTGCCAGCAGCGTCAGTTTTTTGGGACCTGGAAACACCATATATTTT.

This clonotype was counted ten times or more. The rearrangement links TRBV3-1 to TRBJ1-3; D remains unclear. Trimming cost V 4 bases and J 1 base, with 8 bases left between them. The CDR3 covers 14 residues. The V gene's germline CDR1 is LGHDT and CDR2 YNNKEL (reference sequence). The CDR3: CASSRRGSGNTIYF. The CDR3 DNA is TGTGCCAGCAGCCGCCGAGGGTCTGGAAACACCATATATTTT.

There are many counts of this clonotype. CDR3 protein: CASSLLFVSYEQYF. The CDR3, as DNA: TGTGCCAGCAGCTTATTATTTGTTTCCTACGAGCAGTACTTC. The chain links TRBV7-2 to TRBJ2-7; no clear D gene. Per germline, CDR1 SGHTA and CDR2 FQGNSA. Trimming left V 2 bases short and J 1 base short, with 9 bases between. The CDR3 consists of 14 residues.